These 32 T cell receptor beta chains originate from one sample sequenced in a study of cytomegalovirus exposure and HLA in healthy donors. Only in-frame clones appear in the TCRdb table, and some are missing; sequencing was by immunoSEQ multiplex PCR. The table has approximately 160,000 clones, around 90% seen once; the top ten hold about 3.5%. Sequences were obtained from PBMCs. The source is a young woman in good health and CMV-seropositive.

The chain joins TRBV19 to TRBJ1-5; D is uncertain. Germline lookup yields CDR1 LNHDA and CDR2 SQIVND (reference sequence). Trimming stripped 3 bases from V and 9 bases from J, with 12 bases between. This CDR3 comprises 13 residues. The CDR3 spells CASSILSMRPQHF. The DNA for the CDR3 is TGTGCCAGTAGTATCCTTTCGATGCGGCCCCAGCATTTT.

This clone was seen once. The chain joins TRBV5-1 to TRBJ2-5; 7 bases line up with TRBD2. This CDR3 is built from 16 residues. V lost 0 bases to trimming and J lost 0 bases; unmatched junction nucleotides: 5. Germline V gives CDR1 SGHRS, CDR2 YFSETQ. The CDR3: CASSLAVTSDQETQYF. The DNA for the CDR3 is TGCGCCAGCAGCTTGGCCGTAACTAGCGACCAAGAGACCCAGTACTTC.

V usage is TRBV5-1 and J usage is TRBJ1-5; the D gene is possibly TRBD1 (6 bases). This CDR3 has 14 residues. The V end was cut by 7 bases, the J end by 4 bases, with 15 bases between. Germline loops: CDR1 SGHRS, CDR2 YFSETQ. The CDR3 sequence is CASPDRPGNQPQHF. DNA of the CDR3: TGCGCCAGCCCAGACAGGCCGGGGAATCAGCCCCAGCATTTT.

This clone has only a few counts. The chain couples TRBV11-3 to TRBJ2-3; TRBD2 matches at 13 bases. The CDR3 spans 19 residues. Germline V gene sequence: CDR1 SGHNT, CDR2 YENEEA. V shed 0 bases and J 5 bases; nucleotides not matched to a gene: 11. The CDR3 region is CASSLEPQLAGGPGDTQYF. In DNA form, the CDR3 reads TGTGCCAGCAGCTTAGAACCCCAACTAGCGGGAGGGCCGGGAGATACGCAGTATTTT.

The V and J genes are TRBV7-2 and TRBJ2-5; TRBD1 matches at 7 bases. Germline CDR1 SGHTA, CDR2 FQGNSA. This CDR3 region has 14 residues. V trimming: 6 bases; J trimming: 4 bases; junction bases outside the gene matches: 8. CDR3 bases: TGTGCCAGCAGTCAACAGGGGATCGGAGAGACCCAGTACTTC. Translation: CASSQQGIGETQYF.

This sequence joins TRBV19 and TRBJ2-5; D unresolved. Germline assignment: CDR1 LNHDA and CDR2 SQIVND (reference sequence). Trimming stripped 8 bases from V and 1 base from J, with 11 bases between. The CDR3 spans 13 residues. CDR3: CASRRIPQETQYF. In nucleotides, the CDR3 is TGTGCCAGTCGGCGGATCCCCCAAGAGACCCAGTACTTC.

This chain joins TRBV5-1 and TRBJ2-3; D uncertain. Trimming took 1 base from V and 0 from J, leaving 12 bases between them. Per germline, CDR1 SGHRS and CDR2 YFSETQ. This CDR3 spans 16 amino acids. CDR3 in amino acids: CASSLRATQSTDTQYF. The CDR3 DNA is TGCGCCAGCAGCTTGCGTGCTACACAGAGCACAGATACGCAGTATTTT.

The chain links TRBV9 to TRBJ2-2; D perhaps matches TRBD1 (5 bases). Germline CDR1 SGDLS, CDR2 YYNGEE. Between the trimmed V and J ends, which lost 5 bases and 2 bases, there was a span of 10 bases. This CDR3 region has 14 residues. The CDR3 loop reads CASRTEVNTGELFF. CDR3 nucleotide sequence: TGTGCCAGCAGGACAGAAGTAAACACCGGGGAGCTGTTTTTT.

The gene calls are TRBV10-1 and TRBJ2-2; 9 bases are a match to TRBD2. CDR3 length: 17 residues. The V segment lost 6 bases and the J segment 3 bases; nucleotides outside the gene matches: 11. Germline V gene data show CDR1 as WNHNN and CDR2 as SYGVQD (reference sequence). DNA for the CDR3: TGCGCCAGCAGCCCTGGGGCGGGAGGGCCGCACACCGGGGAGCTGTTTTTT. Its protein is CASSPGAGGPHTGELFF.

V is TRBV28 and J is TRBJ2-1; TRBD2 is a possible D gene (5 bases). Germline lookup yields CDR1 MDHEN and CDR2 SYDVKM. Deletions cut 5 bases from V and 3 bases from J, with 23 bases between. The CDR3 has 18 residues. The CDR3 DNA sequence: TGTGCCAGCAGTACTACCACCCGCGGGCTCAGTAACTACAATGAGCAGTTCTTC. It codes for CASSTTTRGLSNYNEQFF.

The chain couples TRBV21-1 to TRBJ2-7; the table's D call, TRBD1, has no DNA check behind it. TRBV21-1 is listed as a pseudogene. The CDR3 runs 16 residues. CDR3 nucleotide sequence: TGTGCCAGCAGCAAAGGGGTGGAGTGGACAGGGTGGGAGCAGTACTTC. This translates into CASSKGVEWTGWEQYF.

V and J are TRBV2 and TRBJ1-1; D gene uncertain. CDR3 length: 13 residues. Germline assignment: CDR1 SNHLY and CDR2 FYNNEI. V was cut by 4 bases and J by 7 bases, with 13 bases left in between. CDR3 region: CASSGGMRGEAFF. CDR3 DNA: TGTGCCAGCAGTGGGGGTATGCGGGGTGAAGCTTTCTTT.

The V call is TRBV6-5, the J call TRBJ2-7; 11 bases line up with TRBD2. The CDR3 runs to 15 residues. Germline CDR1 is MNHEY and CDR2 is SVGAGI. The V segment lost 6 bases and the J segment 5 bases; nucleotides outside the gene matches: 9. The CDR3 nucleotides read TGTGCCAGCAGCCCCACTAGCGGGAGTTTCAACGAGCAGTACTTC. It encodes CASSPTSGSFNEQYF.

This clone has a handful of counts. This chain connects TRBV27 to TRBJ2-7, with a tentative D call TRBD2 (6 bases). Trimming pared 1 base from V and 11 bases from J, leaving 15 bases between. Germline V gene data show CDR1 as MNHEY and CDR2 as SMNVEV (reference sequence). The CDR3 runs 13 residues. In nucleotides, the CDR3 is TGTGCCAGCAGTTTATTTGGTGGGTGGGAGGAGTACTTC. It yields the protein CASSLFGGWEEYF.

This sequence joins TRBV25-1 and TRBJ2-1; D gene ambiguous. The CDR3 length is 15 residues. CDR1 and CDR2 from the germline V gene are MGHDK and SYGVNS. Trimming stripped 5 bases from V and 4 bases from J, with 15 bases between. CDR3 sequence (DNA): TGTGCCAGCAGTCTTGACTCCGCCCCTTACAATGAGCAGTTCTTC. As protein: CASSLDSAPYNEQFF.

The chain carries TRBV4-1 and TRBJ2-5; 12 positions match TRBD2. The CDR3 loop spans 17 amino acids. V was pared by 4 bases and J by 4 bases, with 10 bases of the junction left unmatched. In germline, CDR1 is MGHRA, CDR2 YSYEKL. In nucleotides, the CDR3 is TGCGCCAGCAGCCGCACAATACCGGGACTAGCGGGAGAGACCCAGTACTTC. This codes for CASSRTIPGLAGETQYF.

Here the CDR3 DNA reads TGCGCCAGCAGCTATGGGACAGCCCCAGCTAACTATGGCTACACCTTC. Amino acid sequence: CASSYGTAPANYGYTF. The V and J genes are TRBV5-1 and TRBJ1-2, with 7 bases identical to TRBD1. Germline loops: CDR1 SGHRS, CDR2 YFSETQ. The CDR3 extends over 16 amino acids. V lost 3 bases, J lost 0 bases, and 8 bases stayed unmatched.

The CDR3 protein is CASSSTGDPGELFF. CDR3 DNA: TGTGCCAGCAGCTCTACAGGGGATCCCGGGGAGCTGTTTTTT. V is TRBV13 and J is TRBJ2-2; TRBD1 agrees at 7 bases. With 4 bases clipped from V and 6 bases from J, the junction kept 5 bases outside the gene matches. The CDR3 spans 14 residues. Germline CDR1 PRHDT, CDR2 FYEKMQ (reference sequence).

This clone was picked up a small number of times. J is TRBJ2-7 and V is TRBV7-3; 9 bases are shared with TRBD1. The CDR3 length is 14 residues. CDR1 and CDR2 (germline): SGHTA, FQGTGA. V was pared by 5 bases and J by 1 base, with 3 bases of the junction left unmatched. Here the CDR3 reads CASSPGTGSYEQYF. The CDR3 DNA reads TGTGCCAGCAGCCCCGGGACAGGGTCCTACGAGCAGTACTTC.

CDR3 protein: CASSIRLAGGLGDTQYF. The CDR3, as DNA: TGTGCCAGCAGCATTCGACTAGCGGGAGGACTGGGTGATACGCAGTATTTT. The chain employs TRBV11-2 and TRBJ2-3, with 13 bases that match TRBD2. V shed 5 bases and J 6 bases; nucleotides not matched to a gene: 11. The CDR3 totals 17 residues. The germline V gene has CDR1 SGHAT and CDR2 FQNNGV.

The chain is built from TRBV5-1 and TRBJ1-2; TRBD1 matches 10 bases. The trim removed 3 bases at V and 1 base at J, leaving 3 bases unmatched. The germline CDR1 and CDR2 sequences are SGHRS and YFSETQ. This CDR3 region has 15 residues. CDR3 coding DNA: TGCGCCAGCAGCTCCGGGACAGGGGTTAACTATGGCTACACCTTC. It translates to CASSSGTGVNYGYTF.

This rearrangement joins TRBV10-1 to TRBJ2-7, with TRBD1 identical over 7 bases. V shed 5 bases, J shed 5 bases, and the junction held 9 bases outside the gene matches. This CDR3 has 14 amino acids. From germline, CDR1 is WNHNN and CDR2 SYGVQD (reference sequence). CDR3 DNA: TGCGCCAGCAGTCCAGGACAGGTTTTCCACGAGCAGTACTTC. Its translation: CASSPGQVFHEQYF.

The J gene is TRBJ1-4, the V gene TRBV6-5, with D perhaps matching TRBD1 (5 bases). This CDR3 is 14 amino acids long. The V gene's germline CDR1 is MNHEY and CDR2 SVGAGI. Trimming removed 2 bases at V and 5 bases at J, with 9 bases between. The CDR3 bases are TGTGCCAGCAGTTACATTGCAGGGAATGAAAAACTGTTTTTT. It codes for CASSYIAGNEKLFF.

This chain uses TRBV5-1 with TRBJ2-7, with 10 bases that match TRBD1. Germline loops: CDR1 SGHRS, CDR2 YFSETQ. The ends lost 0 bases at V and 0 bases at J; junction bases unmatched: 3. CDR3 size: 16 residues. The CDR3 sequence is CASSLGQGAISYEQYF. The CDR3 DNA is TGCGCCAGCAGCTTGGGACAGGGGGCAATCTCCTACGAGCAGTACTTC.

This chain uses TRBV28 with TRBJ1-4, with D tentatively TRBD1 (5 bases). Germline V gives CDR1 MDHEN, CDR2 SYDVKM. The CDR3 extends over 14 amino acids. V was trimmed by 6 bases and J by 8 bases, leaving 16 bases between them. Here the CDR3 reads CASSLPGWEEKLFF. CDR3 sequence (DNA): TGTGCCAGCAGCCTTCCAGGGTGGGAAGAAAAACTGTTTTTT.

V gene TRBV4-2 combines with J gene TRBJ2-1; 11 positions match TRBD2. Germline-derived CDR1 and CDR2 are LGHNA and YNFKEQ. The CDR3 covers 12 residues. V shed 6 bases, J shed 13 bases, and the junction held 5 bases outside the gene matches. The CDR3 DNA reads TGTGCCAGCAGGCTAGCGGGAGGTAATCAGTTCTTC. It specifies CASRLAGGNQFF.

The chain links TRBV6-6 to TRBJ2-7, with D possibly TRBD1 on 5 matching bases. In germline, CDR1 is MNHNY, CDR2 SVGAGI (reference sequence). With 0 bases removed from V and 0 bases from J, the gap between germline ends came to 6 bases. This CDR3 comprises 14 residues. The CDR3 loop reads CASSYSTVSYEQYF. CDR3 sequence (DNA): TGTGCCAGCAGTTACTCGACAGTCTCCTACGAGCAGTACTTC.

This chain connects TRBV5-1 to TRBJ1-2; maybe TRBD1 (6 bases). Per the germline V gene, CDR1 is SGHRS and CDR2 is YFSETQ. This CDR3 spans 14 amino acids. Trimming pared 0 bases from V and 0 bases from J, leaving 6 bases between. The CDR3 sequence is CASSLGQANYGYTF. For the CDR3, the DNA is TGCGCCAGCAGCTTGGGACAGGCTAACTATGGCTACACCTTC.

CDR3 amino acids: CASRLTSGEQFF. Written as DNA, the CDR3 is TGTGCCAGCAGGCTGACTAGCGGTGAGCAGTTCTTC. This chain links TRBV2 with TRBJ2-1; TRBD2 matches at 9 bases. With V trimmed by 6 bases and J by 9 bases, 3 bases remained unmatched. The CDR3 is 12 residues long. From germline, CDR1 is SNHLY and CDR2 FYNNEI.

This clone was seen just once. This sequence joins TRBV6-5 and TRBJ2-7; D is ambiguous. The germline V gene has CDR1 MNHEY and CDR2 SVGAGI. V was trimmed by 5 bases and J by 5 bases, leaving 10 bases between them. This CDR3 comprises 12 residues. The DNA for the CDR3 is TGTGCCAGCAGTAGCCACCTGGACGAGCAGTACTTC. Translated, it gives CASSSHLDEQYF.

The chain employs TRBV6-5 and TRBJ1-4; D ambiguous. V gave up 5 bases and J gave up 8 bases, with 15 bases separating them. This CDR3 is 14 amino acids long. Germline V gene lookup returns CDR1 MNHEY and CDR2 SVGAGI. CDR3 coding DNA: TGTGCCAGCAGTACCCTCACAAGGAGGGAAAAACTGTTTTTT. This sequence encodes CASSTLTRREKLFF.

The count of this clone is one. This rearrangement joins TRBV20-1 to TRBJ2-3, with D unresolved. Deletions cut 5 bases from V and 3 bases from J, with 6 bases between. Germline CDR1 and CDR2: DFQATT and SNEGSKA (reference sequence). The CDR3 runs 11 residues. The CDR3 loop reads CSAEHTDTQYF. CDR3 DNA: TGCAGTGCTGAACATACAGATACGCAGTATTTT.